The clone carrying this T cell receptor beta chain was picked up a small number of times. Its antigen is as yet unknown. Trimming took 1 base from V and 6 from J, leaving 6 bases between them. In germline, CDR1 is LNHNV, CDR2 YYDKDF (reference sequence). This CDR3 is 12 amino acids long. This specimen comes from a study of T cell responses to AZD1222 COVID-19 vaccine. Study-level background: Second-dose timings of about 4 or about 12 weeks were pooled. General study points: Spike as a whole was targeted by vaccine-associated CD4 TCRs, dominant at 160-218 and 743-854. Mostly white British, mostly female donors; authors suggested clonal diversity may be underestimated.

TCRdb's copy holds only in-frame clones and misses some; the assay was immunoSEQ multiplex PCR. The repertoire has about 94,000 clones, about 88% of them found once; the top ten carry 13%. The sample here was peripheral blood, taken on day 0 of AZD1222 vaccination. The V and J genes are TRBV15 and TRBJ1-1; D uncertain. This receptor was taken from an adult in good health. In DNA, the CDR3 is TGTGCCACCAGCAGAGGTGGGGCTGAAGCTTTCTTT. This encodes CATSRGGAEAFF.